This T cell receptor beta chain originates from a study of T cell repertoires in cytomegalovirus infection. Study-wide background: Public TCR beta signature analysis indicated the presence of both CMV infection and matching HLA type.

A single record per CDR3 protein comes from TCRdb applying MiXCR to the reads. The sample holds about 320,000 distinct CDR3 sequences, 9.5% seen once. The CDR3 covers 14 residues. The V end was cut by 5 bases, the J end by 1 base, with 9 bases between. The germline gives CDR1 MDHEN, CDR2 SYDVKM. A word on this clonotype: Its matching antigen is unknown.

Findings of the study overall: Carriers of CMV plus the relevant HLA were identified by cumulative public TCR beta family frequency. Ex vivo responses were dominated by HLA-C-restricted CMV-specific TCR beta clonotypes.

This TCR derives from a human donor in good health (CMV status not recorded). Some clones in this sample may be carry-over from other donors' samples. V and J are TRBV28 and TRBJ1-5, with D hard to call. The sequenced material came from PBMCs. The CDR3 loop is CASSLTISNQPQHF. The CDR3 DNA reads TGTGCCAGCAGTCTGACGATAAGCAATCAGCCCCAGCATTTT.